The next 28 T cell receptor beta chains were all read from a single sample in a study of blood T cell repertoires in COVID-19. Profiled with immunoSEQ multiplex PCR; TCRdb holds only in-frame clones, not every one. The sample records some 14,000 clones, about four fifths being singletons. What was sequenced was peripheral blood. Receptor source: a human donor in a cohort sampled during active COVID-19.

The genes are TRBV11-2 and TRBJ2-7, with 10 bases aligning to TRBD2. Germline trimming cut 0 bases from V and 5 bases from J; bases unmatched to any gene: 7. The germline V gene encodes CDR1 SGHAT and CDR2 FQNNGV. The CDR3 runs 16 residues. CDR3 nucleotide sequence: TGTGCCAGCAGCTTAGATAAGGCTAGCGGGGGCCACGAGCAGTACTTC. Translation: CASSLDKASGGHEQYF.

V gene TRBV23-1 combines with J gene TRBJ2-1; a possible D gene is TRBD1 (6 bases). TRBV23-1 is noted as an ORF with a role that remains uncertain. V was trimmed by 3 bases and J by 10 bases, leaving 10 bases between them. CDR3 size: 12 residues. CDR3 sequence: CASSHPGTEQFF. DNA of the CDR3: TGCGCCAGCAGTCACCCCGGGACAGAGCAGTTCTTC.

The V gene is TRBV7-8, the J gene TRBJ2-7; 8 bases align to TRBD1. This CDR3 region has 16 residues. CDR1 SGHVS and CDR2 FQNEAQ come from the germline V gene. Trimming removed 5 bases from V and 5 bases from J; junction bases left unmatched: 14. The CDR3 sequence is CASSPLPGQGLNEQYF. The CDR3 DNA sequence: TGTGCCAGCAGCCCACTTCCCGGACAGGGATTAAACGAGCAGTACTTC.

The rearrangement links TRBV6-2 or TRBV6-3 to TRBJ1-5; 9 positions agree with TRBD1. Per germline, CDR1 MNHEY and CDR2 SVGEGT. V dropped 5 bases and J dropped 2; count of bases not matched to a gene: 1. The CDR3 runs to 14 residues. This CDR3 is CASSNRGRNQPQHF. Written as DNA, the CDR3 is TGTGCCAGCAGTAACAGGGGGCGCAATCAGCCCCAGCATTTT.

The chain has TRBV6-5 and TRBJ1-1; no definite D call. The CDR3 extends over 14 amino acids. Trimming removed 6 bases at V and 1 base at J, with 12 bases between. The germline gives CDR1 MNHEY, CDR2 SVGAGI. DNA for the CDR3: TGTGCCAGCAGGGGAGGACGGAAGAACACTGAAGCTTTCTTT. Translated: CASRGGRKNTEAFF.

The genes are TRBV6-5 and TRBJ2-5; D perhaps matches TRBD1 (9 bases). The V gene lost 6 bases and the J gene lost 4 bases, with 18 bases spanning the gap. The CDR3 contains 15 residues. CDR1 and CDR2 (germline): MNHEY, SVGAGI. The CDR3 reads CASRTGGTGRETQYF. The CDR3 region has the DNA TGTGCCAGCAGGACGGGAGGGACAGGGAGAGAGACCCAGTACTTC.

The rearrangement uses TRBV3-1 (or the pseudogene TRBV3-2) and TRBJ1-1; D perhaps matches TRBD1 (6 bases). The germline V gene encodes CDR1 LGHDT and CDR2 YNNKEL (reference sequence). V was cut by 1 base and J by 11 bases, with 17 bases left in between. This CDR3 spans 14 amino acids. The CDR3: CASSQGNRVSGAFF. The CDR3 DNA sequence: TGTGCCAGCAGCCAAGGGAACAGGGTTTCGGGGGCTTTCTTT.

The DNA for the CDR3 is TGTGCCAGCAACTCCTGGGGACAGCCGTACGAGACCCAGTACTTC. Its protein product is CASNSWGQPYETQYF. This chain links TRBV2 with TRBJ2-5; 7 positions match TRBD1. Trimming at V came to 7 bases and at J to 5 bases, leaving 13 bases not matched to a gene. The CDR3 extends over 15 amino acids. Germline V gene sequence: CDR1 SNHLY, CDR2 FYNNEI.

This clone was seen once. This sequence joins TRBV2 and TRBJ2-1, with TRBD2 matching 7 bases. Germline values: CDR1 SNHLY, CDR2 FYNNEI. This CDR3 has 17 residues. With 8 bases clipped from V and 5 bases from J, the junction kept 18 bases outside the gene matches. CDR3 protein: CASVTTPGLLSDNEQFF. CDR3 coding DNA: TGTGCCAGCGTTACAACACCGGGACTACTAAGCGACAATGAGCAGTTCTTC.

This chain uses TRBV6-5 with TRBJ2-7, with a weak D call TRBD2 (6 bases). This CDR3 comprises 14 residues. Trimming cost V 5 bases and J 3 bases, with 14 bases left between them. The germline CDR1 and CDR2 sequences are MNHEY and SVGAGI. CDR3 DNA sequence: TGTGCCAGCAGTCAGGCGGGACCTCTCTACGAGCAGTACTTC. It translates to CASSQAGPLYEQYF.

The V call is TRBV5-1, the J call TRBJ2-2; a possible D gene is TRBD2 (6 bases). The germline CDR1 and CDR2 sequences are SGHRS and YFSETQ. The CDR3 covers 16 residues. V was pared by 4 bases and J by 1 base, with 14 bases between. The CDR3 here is CASSRGRGMNTGELFF. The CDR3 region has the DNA TGCGCCAGCAGCCGTGGCCGGGGGATGAACACCGGGGAGCTGTTTTTT. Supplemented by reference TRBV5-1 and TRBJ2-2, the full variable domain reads KAGVTQTPRYLIKTRGQQVTLSCSPISGHRSVSWYQQTPGQGLQFLFEYFSETQRNKGNFPGRFSGRQFSNSRSEMNVSTLELGDSALYLCASSRGRGMNTGELFFGEGSRLTVL.

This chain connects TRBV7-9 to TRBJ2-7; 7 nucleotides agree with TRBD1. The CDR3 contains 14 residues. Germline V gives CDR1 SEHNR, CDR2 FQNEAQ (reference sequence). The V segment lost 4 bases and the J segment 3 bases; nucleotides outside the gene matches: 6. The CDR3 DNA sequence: TGTGCCAGCAGCTACAGGGGCTATGGCTACGAGCAGTACTTC. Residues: CASSYRGYGYEQYF.

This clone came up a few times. DNA of the CDR3: TGTGCCTTCAACAGGGGGTTTCTCTACGAGCAGTACTTC. Translating gives CAFNRGFLYEQYF. J is TRBJ2-7 and V is TRBV30; TRBD1 matches 8 bases. Trimming at V came to 7 bases and at J to 3 bases, leaving 8 bases not matched to a gene. Germline CDR1 GTSNPN, CDR2 SVGIG (reference sequence). The CDR3 totals 13 residues.

In DNA, the CDR3 is TGCGCCAGCAGCCAAGCGGCGGCAACTAATGAAAAACTGTTTTTT. Translated, it gives CASSQAAATNEKLFF. This chain uses TRBV4-3 with TRBJ1-4, with unresolved D. Germline V gene sequence: CDR1 LGHNA, CDR2 YSLEER. The CDR3 spans 15 residues. Trimming took 1 base from V and 0 from J, leaving 6 bases between them.

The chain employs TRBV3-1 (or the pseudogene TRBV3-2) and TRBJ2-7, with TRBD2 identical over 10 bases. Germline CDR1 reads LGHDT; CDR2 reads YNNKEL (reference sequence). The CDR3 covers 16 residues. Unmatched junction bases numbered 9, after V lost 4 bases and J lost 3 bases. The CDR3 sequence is CASSPSRGLAIYEQYF. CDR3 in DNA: TGTGCCAGCAGCCCCTCCCGGGGACTAGCGATCTACGAGCAGTACTTC.

The CDR3 nucleotides read TGCGCCAGCAGCTTGGCACTAGCGGGAGGCTCTGGGGCCAACGTCCTGACTTTC. Amino acid sequence: CASSLALAGGSGANVLTF. The J gene is TRBJ2-6, the V gene TRBV5-1; 12 bases are shared with TRBD2. This CDR3 has 18 residues. CDR1 and CDR2 from the germline V gene are SGHRS and YFSETQ. Losses at the gene ends were 0 bases for V and 0 bases for J; bases not matched to a gene: 1.

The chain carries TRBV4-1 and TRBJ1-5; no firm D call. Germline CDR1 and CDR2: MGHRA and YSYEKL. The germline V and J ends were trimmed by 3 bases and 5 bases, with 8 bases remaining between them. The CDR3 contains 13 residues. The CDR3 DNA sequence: TGCGCCAGCAGCCACGAGGATCATCAGCCCCAGCATTTT. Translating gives CASSHEDHQPQHF.

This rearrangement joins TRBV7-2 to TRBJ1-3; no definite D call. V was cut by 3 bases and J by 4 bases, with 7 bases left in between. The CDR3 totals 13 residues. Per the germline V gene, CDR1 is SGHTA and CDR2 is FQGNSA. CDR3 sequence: CASSFWEGNTIYF. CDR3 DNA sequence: TGTGCCAGCAGCTTTTGGGAGGGAAACACCATATATTTT.

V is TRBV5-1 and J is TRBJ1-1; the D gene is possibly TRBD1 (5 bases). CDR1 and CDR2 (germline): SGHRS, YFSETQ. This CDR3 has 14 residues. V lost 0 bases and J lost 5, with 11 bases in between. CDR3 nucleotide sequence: TGCGCCAGCAGCTTGGAGGGGCGAGGAACTGAAGCTTTCTTT. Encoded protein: CASSLEGRGTEAFF.

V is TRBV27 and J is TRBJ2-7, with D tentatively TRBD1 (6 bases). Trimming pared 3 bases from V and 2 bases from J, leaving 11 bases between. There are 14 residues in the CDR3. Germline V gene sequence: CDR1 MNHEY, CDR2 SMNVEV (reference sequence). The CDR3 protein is CASSLGAGPYEQYF. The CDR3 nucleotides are TGTGCCAGCAGTTTGGGGGCAGGCCCCTACGAGCAGTACTTC.

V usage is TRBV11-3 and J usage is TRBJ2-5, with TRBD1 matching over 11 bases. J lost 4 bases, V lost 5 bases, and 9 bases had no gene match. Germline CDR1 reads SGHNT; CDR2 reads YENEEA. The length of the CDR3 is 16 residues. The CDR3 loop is CASSLTTGTGGETQYF. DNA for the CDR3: TGTGCCAGCAGCCTCACCACCGGGACAGGGGGAGAGACCCAGTACTTC.

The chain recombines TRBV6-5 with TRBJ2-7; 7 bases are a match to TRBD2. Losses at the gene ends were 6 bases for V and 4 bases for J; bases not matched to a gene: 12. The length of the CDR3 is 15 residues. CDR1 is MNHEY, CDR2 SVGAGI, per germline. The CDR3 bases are TGTGCCAGCAGCGGGGGAGGAGCGGGAATTTACGAGCAGTACTTC. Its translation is CASSGGGAGIYEQYF.

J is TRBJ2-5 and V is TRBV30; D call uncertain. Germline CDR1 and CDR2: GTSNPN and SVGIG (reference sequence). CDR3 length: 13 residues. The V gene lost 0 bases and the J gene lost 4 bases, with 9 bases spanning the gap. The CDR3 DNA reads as TGTGCCTGGAGTGTACACCTAGGAGAGACCCAGTACTTC. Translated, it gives CAWSVHLGETQYF. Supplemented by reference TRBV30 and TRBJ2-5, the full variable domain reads SQTIHQWPATLVQPVGSPLSLECTVEGTSNPNLYWYRQAAGRGLQLLFYSVGIGQISSEVPQNLSASRPQDRQFILSSKKLLLSDSGFYLCAWSVHLGETQYFGPGTRLLVL.

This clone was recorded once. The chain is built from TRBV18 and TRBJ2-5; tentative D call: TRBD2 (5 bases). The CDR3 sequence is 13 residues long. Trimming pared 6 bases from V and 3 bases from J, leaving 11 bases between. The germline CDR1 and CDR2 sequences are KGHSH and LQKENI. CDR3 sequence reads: CASSFGLEETQYF. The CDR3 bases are TGTGCCAGCTCGTTCGGACTGGAAGAGACCCAGTACTTC.

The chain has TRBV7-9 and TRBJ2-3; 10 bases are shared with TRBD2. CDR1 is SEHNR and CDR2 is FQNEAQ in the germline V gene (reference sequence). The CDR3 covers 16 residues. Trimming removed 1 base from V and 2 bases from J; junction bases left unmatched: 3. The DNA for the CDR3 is TGTGCCAGCAGCTTAGGGACTAGCGGTTACACAGATACGCAGTATTTT. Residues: CASSLGTSGYTDTQYF. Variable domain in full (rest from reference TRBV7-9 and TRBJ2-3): DTGVSQNPRHKITKRGQNVTFRCDPISEHNRLYWYRQTLGQGPEFLTYFQNEAQLEKSRLLSDRFSAERPKGSFSTLEIQRTEQGDSAMYLCASSLGTSGYTDTQYFGPGTRLTVL.

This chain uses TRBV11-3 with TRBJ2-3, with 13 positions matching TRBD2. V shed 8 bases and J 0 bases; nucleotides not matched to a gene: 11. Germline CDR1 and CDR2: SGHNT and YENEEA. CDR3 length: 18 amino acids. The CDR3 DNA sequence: TGTGCCAGCTCAGCCGGGACTAGCGGGACCCTTAGCACAGATACGCAGTATTTT. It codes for CASSAGTSGTLSTDTQYF.

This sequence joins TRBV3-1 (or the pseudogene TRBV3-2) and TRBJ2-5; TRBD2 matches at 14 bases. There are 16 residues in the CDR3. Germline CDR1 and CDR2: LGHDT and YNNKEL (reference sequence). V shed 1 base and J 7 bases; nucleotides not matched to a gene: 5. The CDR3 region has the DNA TGTGCCAGCAGCCAAGGACTAGCGGGGGGGAGGCCGACCCAGTACTTC. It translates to CASSQGLAGGRPTQYF.

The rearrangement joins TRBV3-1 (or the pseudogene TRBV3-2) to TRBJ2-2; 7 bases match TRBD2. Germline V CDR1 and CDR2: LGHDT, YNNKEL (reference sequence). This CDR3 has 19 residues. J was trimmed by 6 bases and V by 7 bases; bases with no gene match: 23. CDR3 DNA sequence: TGTGCCAGCACCCCCGATATATTCCGGCGAGGACTAGTTTCCGGGGAGCTGTTTTTT. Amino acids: CASTPDIFRRGLVSGELFF.